The entry below describes one T cell receptor beta chain. The data are from a study of blood T cell repertoires in COVID-19. In the study overall: The origin of the acute and convalescent COVID-19 samples was the United States, Italy and Spain. Nucleic acid was either cDNA or gDNA, and it came from T cells, B-cell-depleted T cells, or PBMCs.

In the authors' methods: Reference gene primer amplification in the assay estimated nucleated cell counts. Only in-frame clones appear in the TCRdb table, and some are missing; sequencing was by immunoSEQ multiplex PCR. The V and J calls and clone size come from that table; D and trimming were worked out from the DNA. Altogether about 150,000 clones are present, roughly four fifths being singletons, with the ten largest covering nearly 15%. CDR3 length equals 13 residues. Germline CDR1 and CDR2: ENHRY and SYGVKD. V lost 5 bases and J lost 5; bases outside the gene matches: 2. The receptor was derived from a human donor with acute or convalescent COVID-19. The donor label of this sample is uncertain. The sample consisted of peripheral blood. The chain recombines TRBV10-3 with TRBJ1-1; 10 bases match TRBD1. The CDR3 nucleotides are TGTGCCATCAGTCGGGACAGGGGTACTGAAGCTTTCTTT. As protein: CAISRDRGTEAFF.